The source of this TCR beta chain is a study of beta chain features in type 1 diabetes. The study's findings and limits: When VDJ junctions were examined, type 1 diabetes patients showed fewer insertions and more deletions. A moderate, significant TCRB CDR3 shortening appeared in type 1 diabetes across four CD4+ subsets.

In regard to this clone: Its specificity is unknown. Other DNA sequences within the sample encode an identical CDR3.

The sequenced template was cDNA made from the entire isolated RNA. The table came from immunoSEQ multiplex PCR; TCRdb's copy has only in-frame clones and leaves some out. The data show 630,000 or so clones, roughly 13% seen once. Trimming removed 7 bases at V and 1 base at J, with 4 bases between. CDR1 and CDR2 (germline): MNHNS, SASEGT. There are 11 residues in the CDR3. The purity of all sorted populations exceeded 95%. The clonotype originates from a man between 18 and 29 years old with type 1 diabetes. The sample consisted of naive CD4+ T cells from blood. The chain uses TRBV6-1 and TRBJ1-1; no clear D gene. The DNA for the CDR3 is TGTGCCAGCAACAAGAACACTGAAGCTTTCTTT. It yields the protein CASNKNTEAFF.